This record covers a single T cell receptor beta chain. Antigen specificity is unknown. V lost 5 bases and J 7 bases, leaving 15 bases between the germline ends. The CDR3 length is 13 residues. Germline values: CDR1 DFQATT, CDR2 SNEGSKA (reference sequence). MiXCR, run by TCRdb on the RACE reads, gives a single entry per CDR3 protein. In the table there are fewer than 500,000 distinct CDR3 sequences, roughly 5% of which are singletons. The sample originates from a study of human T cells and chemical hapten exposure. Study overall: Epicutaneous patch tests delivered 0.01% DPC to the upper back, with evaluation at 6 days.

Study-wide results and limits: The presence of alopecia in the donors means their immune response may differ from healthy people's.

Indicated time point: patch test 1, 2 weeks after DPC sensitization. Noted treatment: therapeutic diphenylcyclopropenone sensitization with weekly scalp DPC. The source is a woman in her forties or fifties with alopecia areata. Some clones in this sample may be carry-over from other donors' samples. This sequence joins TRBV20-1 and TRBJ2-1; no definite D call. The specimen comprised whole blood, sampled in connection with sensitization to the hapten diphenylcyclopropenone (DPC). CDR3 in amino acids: CSAFLDQKNEQFF. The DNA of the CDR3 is TGCAGTGCTTTCCTGGACCAGAAGAATGAGCAGTTCTTC.